The sequence of this TCR beta chain was determined in a study of CD8 T cells in ankylosing spondylitis. V shed 0 bases and J shed 1 base, with 6 bases lying between them. This CDR3 spans 14 amino acids. Germline lookup yields CDR1 SEHNR and CDR2 FQNEAQ (reference sequence). This clonotype was seen repeatedly, ten times or more. Its antigen is still unknown. TCRdb re-derived calls from the 5' RACE reads in MiXCR, one entry per CDR3 protein. The sample lists about 400,000 distinct CDR3 sequences, 20% to 25% seen once, with about 15% in the top ten. Study results and caveats: Made up of roughly 8 highly homologous variants, a TCR beta motif appeared characteristic of ankylosing spondylitis blood.

The receptor was derived from a male donor with ankylosing spondylitis. Input material: blood, either unsorted or a sorted T cell fraction (not recorded which). The chain is built from TRBV7-9 and TRBJ1-1, with no clear D. This CDR3 is CASSLARQNTEAFF. The DNA for the CDR3 is TGTGCCAGCAGCTTAGCGCGACAGAACACTGAAGCTTTCTTT.